The 17 T cell receptor beta chains below were found in one sample sequenced in a study of blood T cells in healthy people across ages. Through a sample-barcoded 5' primer and a J-beta primer mix, a second PCR was run for roughly 6 to 11 cycles. TCRdb re-analysed the 5' RACE reads in MiXCR, keeping a single row per CDR3 protein. The data show around 400,000 distinct CDR3 sequences, approximately 52% seen once. Input material: blood. Receptors were obtained from a man aged 55 to 70 in good health.

This chain uses TRBV28 with TRBJ2-4; possibly TRBD1 for D (5 bases). In germline, CDR1 is MDHEN, CDR2 SYDVKM. V gave up 5 bases and J gave up 2 bases, with 10 bases separating them. This CDR3 region has 14 residues. CDR3 protein: CASSPTETKNIQYF. CDR3 bases: TGTGCCAGCAGTCCGACAGAAACCAAAAACATTCAGTACTTC.

Points on this clonotype: The germline gene is not matched at one end of the junction; a read error may be the cause. V gene TRBV30 combines with J gene TRBJ1-6, with D unclear. The CDR3 is 16 residues long. The germline V gene has CDR1 GTSNPN and CDR2 SVGIG (reference sequence). DNA for the CDR3: TGTGCCTGGAGTCGGGCAGCCAGCTCCCATAATTCACCCCTCCACTTT. Translating it yields CAWSRAASSHNSPLHF.

This chain uses TRBV9 with TRBJ2-5; the D is unclear. The germline V gene has CDR1 SGDLS and CDR2 YYNGEE. The CDR3 is 14 amino acids. The ends were cut back, 0 bases at V and 2 bases at J, with 8 bases in the middle. The CDR3 loop is CASSVGGLQETQYF. The DNA for the CDR3 is TGTGCCAGCAGCGTAGGAGGCCTGCAAGAGACCCAGTACTTC.

The rearrangement uses TRBV28 and TRBJ2-7; no clear D. This CDR3 is built from 14 residues. Germline V gives CDR1 MDHEN, CDR2 SYDVKM. The V end lost 2 bases, the J end lost 4 bases, and 12 bases lay between the germline ends. CDR3: CASSLLPSLYEQYF. CDR3 nucleotide sequence: TGTGCCAGCAGTTTACTCCCCTCACTTTACGAGCAGTACTTC.

This clonotype was observed a handful of times. The J gene is TRBJ2-3, the V gene TRBV29-1, with D unresolved. The CDR3 contains 12 residues. Germline V gene data show CDR1 as SQVTM and CDR2 as ANQGSEA. V was shortened by 7 bases and J by 3 bases, with 11 bases between the two germline ends. The CDR3 protein is CSGAMVTDTQYF. The CDR3 DNA reads TGCAGCGGCGCCATGGTGACAGATACGCAGTATTTT.

The rearrangement links TRBV27 to TRBJ1-2, with D unresolved. Per the germline V gene, CDR1 is MNHEY and CDR2 is SMNVEV (reference sequence). The CDR3 spans 21 residues. The V end lost 5 bases, the J end lost 3 bases, and 34 bases lay between the germline ends. The CDR3 here is CASSPHNLVASHGVVDYGYTF. CDR3 DNA: TGTGCCAGCAGTCCCCATAATTTAGTTGCCAGCCATGGGGTCGTCGACTATGGCTACACCTTC.

CDR3: CASSLGTRNYEQYF. CDR3 coding DNA: TGTGCCAGCAGTTTGGGGACACGAAACTACGAGCAGTACTTC. This chain connects TRBV28 to TRBJ2-7; D is perhaps TRBD1 (6 bases). The CDR3 extends over 14 amino acids. Trimming took 3 bases from V and 3 from J, leaving 12 bases between them. Germline loops: CDR1 MDHEN, CDR2 SYDVKM.

This clonotype was recorded at least ten times. CDR3 DNA sequence: TGTGCCAGCAGCTTTAGCGGGAGGGGGGAGACCCAGTACTTC. Protein: CASSFSGRGETQYF. The chain links TRBV7-2 to TRBJ2-5; 11 bases are shared with TRBD2. The V and J ends lost 3 bases and 5 bases, in that order; junction bases with no gene match: 2. Per the germline V gene, CDR1 is SGHTA and CDR2 is FQGNSA. CDR3 length: 14 residues.

CDR3 sequence: CASRGGNTEAFF. The DNA of the CDR3 is TGTGCCAGCAGGGGGGGGAACACTGAAGCTTTCTTT. This sequence joins TRBV12-3 or TRBV12-4 and TRBJ1-1; D might be TRBD1 (5 bases). The CDR3 has 12 residues. V was shortened by 6 bases and J by 1 base, with 6 bases between the two germline ends.

V gene TRBV20-1 combines with J gene TRBJ2-5; 9 bases are shared with TRBD1. V gave up 0 bases and J gave up 7 bases; unmatched junction bases: 15. Germline assignment: CDR1 DFQATT and CDR2 SNEGSKA (reference sequence). The length of the CDR3 is 17 residues. The CDR3 DNA follows: TGCAGTGCTAGAGAACCTAAACAGGGGGCGCGAAGCGGGACCCAGTACTTC. This codes for CSAREPKQGARSGTQYF.

The rearrangement joins TRBV20-1 to TRBJ2-1; no reliable D call. Deletions cut 2 bases from V and 0 bases from J, with 8 bases between. This CDR3 spans 14 amino acids. The V gene's germline CDR1 is DFQATT and CDR2 SNEGSKA (reference sequence). The CDR3 sequence: CSARWSSSYNEQFF. CDR3 bases: TGCAGTGCTAGATGGAGTAGCTCCTACAATGAGCAGTTCTTC.

This clonotype has at least ten counts. The chain recombines TRBV7-9 with TRBJ2-1, with 8 nucleotides matching TRBD2. Germline CDR1 reads SEHNR; CDR2 reads FQNEAQ (reference sequence). CDR3 length: 14 amino acids. J gave up 6 bases and V 9 bases, and 10 bases lay outside the gene matches. The CDR3 loop reads CASTTSGRINEQFF. The CDR3 coding sequence is TGTGCCAGTACGACCAGCGGGAGAATCAATGAGCAGTTCTTC.

The chain uses TRBV29-1 and TRBJ1-2; D might be TRBD1 (5 bases). Trimming pared 6 bases from V and 5 bases from J, leaving 19 bases between. Per the germline V gene, CDR1 is SQVTM and CDR2 is ANQGSEA. The CDR3 has 14 amino acids. CDR3 DNA sequence: TGCAGCGTCCGAGGGGAGACCCAACTTTATGGCTACACCTTC. Amino acid sequence: CSVRGETQLYGYTF.

This chain joins TRBV2 and TRBJ1-2, with D possibly TRBD1 on 6 matching bases. Germline V gene data show CDR1 as SNHLY and CDR2 as FYNNEI. Trimming took off 6 bases at V and 7 bases at J, with 18 bases between the two ends. This CDR3 region has 14 residues. CDR3 coding DNA: TGTGCCAGCAGCCCTCAGGGGTTCGTCTCTGGCTACACCTTC. Protein: CASSPQGFVSGYTF.

This clonotype was observed a few times. V usage is TRBV6-5 and J usage is TRBJ2-1; tentatively, D is TRBD1 (6 bases). CDR3 length: 15 residues. Trimming took off 2 bases at V and 7 bases at J, with 15 bases between the two ends. CDR1 and CDR2 from the germline V gene are MNHEY and SVGAGI. The CDR3 spells CASSYGWGPDNEQFF. The CDR3 coding sequence is TGTGCCAGCAGTTACGGCTGGGGGCCAGATAATGAGCAGTTCTTC.

This clonotype was recorded many times. The V and J genes are TRBV28 and TRBJ2-7; 10 bases agree with TRBD2. Unmatched junction bases numbered 7, after V lost 4 bases and J lost 7 bases. The CDR3 has 14 amino acids. Germline lookup yields CDR1 MDHEN and CDR2 SYDVKM. The CDR3 sequence: CASSSPGLAPEQYF. CDR3 nucleotides: TGTGCCAGCAGTTCCCCGGGACTAGCGCCAGAGCAGTACTTC.

The chain is built from TRBV6-5 and TRBJ2-7; D ambiguous. Germline V CDR1 and CDR2: MNHEY, SVGAGI. The CDR3 has 14 amino acids. Trimming removed 6 bases at V and 6 bases at J, with 18 bases between. The CDR3 DNA follows: TGTGCCAGCAGAGCAGACTCCGGGCCACCCGAGCAGTACTTC. This sequence encodes CASRADSGPPEQYF.